The T cell receptor beta chain described here comes from a study of blood T cells in healthy people across ages. With V trimmed by 6 bases and J by 5 bases, 9 bases remained unmatched. The CDR3 is 15 amino acids. In germline, CDR1 is SGHTA, CDR2 FQGTGA. Study results and limitations: Long-lived donors exceeded aged donors in naive CD4+ cells and diversity.

A second PCR of about 6 to 11 cycles used a sample-barcoded 5' primer and a J-beta primer mix. TCRdb redid the calling of the 5' RACE reads with MiXCR, one entry per CDR3 protein. This repertoire shows approximately 1.5 million distinct CDR3 sequences, approximately 43% found once; its top ten account for 4%. This clonotype was seen only a few times. Its antigen remains unidentified. The rearrangement joins TRBV7-3 to TRBJ2-1; 8 bases agree with TRBD2. Sequencing was done on a sample of blood. This receptor was obtained from a woman aged 18-35 years in good health. CDR3 region: CASSSTTSGNNEQFF. For the CDR3, the DNA is TGTGCCAGCAGTTCAACCACTAGCGGTAACAATGAGCAGTTCTTC.